The present T cell receptor (beta chain) was sequenced within a study of blood T cell repertoires in COVID-19. In the study overall: Material from acute and convalescent COVID-19 was sourced from the United States, Italy and Spain. PBMCs, B-cell-depleted T cells, or T cells provided the cDNA or gDNA that made up the material.

In its sample, this clone was seen once. In the original processing: Using reference gene primer amplification, nucleated cell counts were estimated. The protocol was immunoSEQ multiplex PCR, while the TCRdb copy is restricted to in-frame clones and leaves out a portion. Clone size and the V and J calls come from that table; the DNA yielded D and trimming. The table records over 100,000 clones, 85% to 90% of them present only once. The ends were cut back, 3 bases at V and 4 bases at J, with 3 bases in the middle. The V gene's germline CDR1 is SGHAT and CDR2 FQNNGV. This CDR3 spans 11 amino acids. The chain links TRBV11-2 to TRBJ1-1; D gene ambiguous. This TCR came from a man in his fifties or sixties with active COVID-19. Sequencing was performed on peripheral blood. CDR3 DNA: TGTGCCAGCAGCTTCGGCACTGAAGCTTTCTTT. Translated, it gives CASSFGTEAFF.